These 27 T cell receptor beta chains originate from one sample sequenced in a study of brain T cells in children with intractable seizures. TCRdb's copy holds only in-frame clones and misses some; the assay was immunoSEQ multiplex PCR. There are around 70,000 clones in the sample; roughly 91% occur only once, and about 1.4% lies in the top ten. The material was peripheral blood, obtained at surgery. Receptors were obtained from a boy under two years old with tuberous sclerosis and intractable seizures.

This chain links TRBV11-3 with TRBJ2-1, with D possibly TRBD2 on 5 matching bases. The CDR3 totals 12 residues. CDR1 is SGHNT and CDR2 is YENEEA in the germline V gene. V was shortened by 5 bases and J by 13 bases, with 15 bases between the two germline ends. CDR3 sequence reads: CASSPPSGIQFF. DNA of the CDR3: TGTGCCAGCAGCCCTCCTTCCGGGATCCAGTTCTTC.

CDR3 protein: CASSQGREYSNQPQHF. CDR3 sequence (DNA): TGTGCCAGCAGCCAAGGCCGGGAGTATAGCAATCAGCCCCAGCATTTT. The genes are TRBV3-1 (or the pseudogene TRBV3-2) and TRBJ1-5; D is unresolved. CDR3 length equals 16 residues. V lost 1 base to trimming and J lost 0 bases, with 10 bases between them. Germline-derived CDR1 and CDR2 are LGHDT and YNNKEL (reference sequence).

The chain carries TRBV4-1 and TRBJ2-7; tentative D call: TRBD2 (6 bases). V was pared by 1 base and J by 9 bases, with 19 bases between. In germline, CDR1 is MGHRA, CDR2 YSYEKL. CDR3 length: 15 residues. The CDR3 loop is CASSQAVLWRDVQYF. CDR3 DNA sequence: TGCGCCAGCAGCCAAGCCGTTCTCTGGCGGGATGTGCAGTACTTC.

The chain recombines TRBV6-5 with TRBJ1-2; D is undetermined. The germline CDR1 and CDR2 sequences are MNHEY and SVGAGI. Trimming stripped 5 bases from V and 4 bases from J, with 17 bases between. The CDR3 consists of 15 residues. CDR3 region: CASSPRGQPIYGYTF. In DNA, the CDR3 is TGTGCCAGCAGTCCCCGAGGGCAACCCATCTATGGCTACACCTTC.

Here the CDR3 reads CASSLVSGHNTGELFF. The CDR3 DNA reads as TGTGCCAGCAGCTTAGTAAGCGGGCACAACACCGGGGAGCTGTTTTTT. This chain joins TRBV7-9 and TRBJ2-2; D may be TRBD2 (6 bases). Trimming took off 1 base at V and 2 bases at J, with 11 bases between the two ends. Germline V gives CDR1 SEHNR, CDR2 FQNEAQ (reference sequence). The CDR3 runs 16 residues. Together with reference TRBV7-9 and TRBJ2-2, the CDR3 gives the full variable domain: DTGVSQNPRHKITKRGQNVTFRCDPISEHNRLYWYRQTLGQGPEFLTYFQNEAQLEKSRLLSDRFSAERPKGSFSTLEIQRTEQGDSAMYLCASSLVSGHNTGELFFGEGSRLTVL.

The chain joins TRBV5-4 to TRBJ2-5; the D gene is possibly TRBD2 (6 bases). CDR1 SGHNT and CDR2 YYREEE come from the germline V gene (reference sequence). The V gene lost 4 bases and the J gene lost 6 bases, with 16 bases spanning the gap. This CDR3 is 14 amino acids long. This CDR3 reads CASSPLGGEKTQYF. The CDR3 nucleotides read TGTGCCAGCAGCCCCCTCGGGGGTGAGAAGACCCAGTACTTC.

The rearrangement uses TRBV5-1 and TRBJ2-3, with D maybe TRBD2 (5 bases). CDR1 and CDR2 from the germline V gene are SGHRS and YFSETQ. Trimming cost V 0 bases and J 2 bases, with 19 bases left between them. The CDR3 covers 18 residues. CDR3 residues: CASSLVFRGRGFTDTQYF. CDR3 sequence (DNA): TGCGCCAGCAGCTTGGTGTTCCGAGGACGGGGATTCACAGATACGCAGTATTTT.

The V gene is TRBV19, the J gene TRBJ1-2; D is possibly TRBD1 (5 bases). The CDR3 contains 11 residues. V lost 5 bases and J 8 bases, leaving 9 bases between the germline ends. The germline V gene has CDR1 LNHDA and CDR2 SQIVND (reference sequence). This chain's CDR3 is CASSGAGGYTF. The CDR3 DNA reads as TGTGCCAGTAGTGGGGCAGGAGGCTACACCTTC.

This clone has only one observation. The chain couples TRBV6-5 to TRBJ1-2; D is possibly TRBD1 (5 bases). This CDR3 contains 13 residues. The germline V gene encodes CDR1 MNHEY and CDR2 SVGAGI. The V gene lost 5 bases and the J gene lost 5 bases, with 12 bases spanning the gap. This chain's CDR3 is CASSTGTAYGYTF. CDR3 nucleotide sequence: TGTGCCAGCAGTACTGGGACGGCTTATGGCTACACCTTC.

This clone was counted once. The chain couples TRBV2 to TRBJ2-2, with D possibly being TRBD1 (6 bases). The CDR3 is 14 residues long. CDR1 SNHLY and CDR2 FYNNEI come from the germline V gene. Trimming cost V 1 base and J 3 bases, with 6 bases left between them. The CDR3 protein is CASSEEGDTGELFF. The CDR3 coding sequence is TGTGCCAGCAGTGAAGAGGGGGACACCGGGGAGCTGTTTTTT.

The V gene is TRBV3-1 (or the pseudogene TRBV3-2), the J gene TRBJ1-2; the D gene is possibly TRBD1 (5 bases). With 6 bases removed from V and 6 bases from J, the gap between germline ends came to 14 bases. Germline CDR1 and CDR2: LGHDT and YNNKEL (reference sequence). The CDR3 is made up of 13 amino acids. CDR3 region: CASRSAGANGYTF. The CDR3 DNA reads as TGTGCCAGCAGATCGGCTGGGGCTAATGGCTACACCTTC.

This sequence joins TRBV7-9 and TRBJ1-1; D not resolved. CDR3 length equals 16 residues. The V and J ends lost 5 bases and 0 bases respectively, with 16 bases between them. CDR1 and CDR2 (germline): SEHNR, FQNEAQ (reference sequence). DNA of the CDR3: TGTGCCAGCAGCACCTACAATAGAGGGTTGAACACTGAAGCTTTCTTT. Its translation: CASSTYNRGLNTEAFF.

The V and J genes are TRBV29-1 and TRBJ2-1; D ambiguous. Trimming shortened V by 4 bases and J by 10 bases, and 11 bases separated the two germline ends. The CDR3 extends over 11 amino acids. Germline V CDR1 and CDR2: SQVTM, ANQGSEA. CDR3: CSVGQLREQFF. DNA of the CDR3: TGCAGCGTTGGCCAACTACGGGAGCAGTTCTTC.

The chain has TRBV7-8 and TRBJ1-5, with a weak D call TRBD1 (5 bases). The CDR3 has 13 amino acids. Germline V gene sequence: CDR1 SGHVS, CDR2 FQNEAQ. Trimming removed 0 bases from V and 7 bases from J, with 7 bases in between. CDR3 region: CASSLAQGQPQHF. The CDR3, as DNA: TGTGCCAGCAGCTTAGCGCAGGGACAGCCCCAGCATTTT. Full variable domain (outside the CDR3, taken from reference TRBV7-8 and TRBJ1-5): GAGVSQSPRYKVAKRGQDVALRCDPISGHVSLFWYQQALGQGPEFLTYFQNEAQLDKSGLPSDRFFAERPEGSVSTLKIQRTQQEDSAVYLCASSLAQGQPQHFGDGTRLSIL.

The V gene is TRBV5-4, the J gene TRBJ2-3, with 12 positions matching TRBD1. CDR1 is SGHNT and CDR2 is YYREEE in the germline V gene (reference sequence). V was clipped by 0 bases and J by 6 bases; unmatched bases: 5. The CDR3 has 16 residues. CDR3 sequence: CASSLVGTGGGDTQYF. Here the CDR3 DNA reads TGTGCCAGCAGCTTGGTTGGGACAGGGGGCGGGGATACGCAGTATTTT.

The chain couples TRBV7-9 to TRBJ2-2; 7 bases agree with TRBD2. Per germline, CDR1 SEHNR and CDR2 FQNEAQ (reference sequence). The CDR3 consists of 19 residues. The J segment lost 6 bases and the V segment lost 5 bases, leaving 21 bases of the junction unmatched. CDR3 bases: TGTGCCAGCAGCCGGGGGGACTACGCGCCTGGCCTTTGGGCCGGGGAGCTGTTTTTT. This encodes CASSRGDYAPGLWAGELFF.

The chain links TRBV11-3 to TRBJ2-1; 12 nucleotides align to TRBD2. CDR3 size: 14 residues. In germline, CDR1 is SGHNT, CDR2 YENEEA. V lost 2 bases, J lost 15 bases, and 8 bases stayed unmatched. CDR3: CASSLRLAGAILFF. For the CDR3, the DNA is TGTGCCAGCAGCTTAAGACTAGCGGGAGCGATACTGTTCTTC.

V is TRBV5-8 and J is TRBJ2-1; possibly TRBD2 for D (5 bases). This CDR3 spans 13 amino acids. Germline CDR1 is SGHTS and CDR2 is YDEGEE. The V end was cut by 7 bases, the J end by 2 bases, with 10 bases between. The CDR3 bases are TGTGCCAGCGGCGTAGCGACCTACAATGAGCAGTTCTTC. Translation gives CASGVATYNEQFF.

This chain connects TRBV19 to TRBJ2-6; the D gene is possibly TRBD1 (5 bases). Germline assignment: CDR1 LNHDA and CDR2 SQIVND (reference sequence). CDR3 size: 12 residues. Trimming took 5 bases from V and 9 from J, leaving 8 bases between them. In nucleotides, the CDR3 is TGTGCCAGTAGTTCCAGGGACAACGTCCTGACTTTC. It specifies CASSSRDNVLTF.

The chain joins TRBV5-6 to TRBJ2-7, with 8 bases identical to TRBD1. Germline CDR1 SGHDT, CDR2 YYEEEE. Trimming removed 4 bases from V and 2 bases from J; junction bases left unmatched: 11. This CDR3 has 16 residues. CDR3 residues: CASSVTYGTGAYEQYF. CDR3 in DNA: TGTGCCAGCAGCGTAACCTACGGGACAGGAGCCTACGAGCAGTACTTC.

The chain carries TRBV6-5 and TRBJ1-2, with a tentative D call TRBD1 (5 bases). Germline CDR1 reads MNHEY; CDR2 reads SVGAGI. This CDR3 spans 15 amino acids. Trimming removed 8 bases at V and 7 bases at J, with 23 bases between. CDR3 loop: CASVRDFGAEVGYTF. The CDR3 DNA reads as TGTGCCAGCGTTAGGGATTTTGGGGCTGAGGTTGGCTACACCTTC.

This chain joins TRBV5-6 and TRBJ1-6; D unclear. This CDR3 contains 13 residues. Trimming left V 4 bases short and J 9 bases short, with 11 bases between. Germline V gene lookup returns CDR1 SGHDT and CDR2 YYEEEE. For the CDR3, the DNA is TGTGCCAGCAGCACTAAACTCGGTTCACCCCTCCACTTT. Protein product: CASSTKLGSPLHF.

The chain employs TRBV5-5 and TRBJ2-7, with D perhaps matching TRBD1 (6 bases). Trimming shortened V by 0 bases and J by 0 bases, and 19 bases separated the two germline ends. The CDR3 has 18 residues. Germline V gene data show CDR1 as SGHKS and CDR2 as YYEKEE (reference sequence). The CDR3 is CASSLDGRGRTSSYEQYF. CDR3 DNA: TGTGCCAGCAGCTTGGACGGCAGGGGAAGAACGAGCTCCTACGAGCAGTACTTC.

This clone was seen once. The genes are TRBV5-1 and TRBJ2-5; TRBD2 might be the D (5 bases). CDR1 SGHRS and CDR2 YFSETQ come from the germline V gene. CDR3 size: 14 residues. Trimming took off 1 base at V and 0 bases at J, with 7 bases between the two ends. This chain's CDR3 is CASSLRRYQETQYF. CDR3 nucleotide sequence: TGCGCCAGCAGCTTGCGGAGGTACCAAGAGACCCAGTACTTC.

V and J are TRBV29-1 and TRBJ2-7; tentatively, D is TRBD2 (5 bases). Germline CDR1 reads SQVTM; CDR2 reads ANQGSEA. This CDR3 spans 13 amino acids. The V end lost 0 bases, the J end lost 3 bases, and 9 bases lay between the germline ends. Here the CDR3 DNA reads TGCAGCGTTGAAGATGTCGGACTCTACGAGCAGTACTTC. The encoded protein is CSVEDVGLYEQYF.

Only one count was recorded for this clone. This chain links TRBV4-1 with TRBJ2-3; D gene uncertain. Trimming took off 6 bases at V and 1 base at J, with 14 bases between the two ends. This CDR3 region has 15 residues. The germline gives CDR1 MGHRA, CDR2 YSYEKL. The CDR3 DNA sequence: TGCGCCAGCAGGTCTTCGAGTTACGGCACAGATACGCAGTATTTT. Translated: CASRSSSYGTDTQYF.

The V and J genes are TRBV2 and TRBJ1-1; no firm D call. Germline assignment: CDR1 SNHLY and CDR2 FYNNEI. The V end was cut by 7 bases, the J end by 8 bases, with 11 bases between. This CDR3 has 11 residues. CDR3 sequence: CASNVPEEAFF. The CDR3 region has the DNA TGTGCCAGCAACGTGCCAGAGGAAGCTTTCTTT.